This T cell receptor beta chain originates from a study of regulatory T cells in long-lasting Graves disease. Trimming took off 1 base at V and 4 bases at J, with 10 bases between the two ends. Germline V gene sequence: CDR1 MNHNS, CDR2 SASEGT. This CDR3 contains 15 residues. The sample's time point: newly diagnosed GD, antithyroid drugs for less than 3 months. Extracted RNA from PBMCs served as the source of the TCR library. Arm-PCR of CDR3 regions with iRepertoire HTBI primers generated TCR beta libraries. TCRdb passed the multiplex PCR reads through MiXCR, listing each CDR3 protein once. The repertoire includes 400,000 to 500,000 distinct CDR3 sequences, around 13% of them detected once, and approximately 15% sits in the top ten. This clonotype turned up a few times. Another study also made use of these data, one on T cells in Graves' hyperthyroidism and ophthalmopathy.

The sample was peripheral blood mononuclear cells (PBMCs), taken at new diagnosis, from a patient treated with antithyroid drugs. This TCR was sampled from a woman aged 45-59 years with Graves disease. The genes are TRBV6-1 and TRBJ1-4, with D unresolved. For the CDR3, the DNA is TGTGCCAGCAGTGAAGGAGGCGGAAGTAATGAAAAACTGTTTTTT. Its translation is CASSEGGGSNEKLFF.